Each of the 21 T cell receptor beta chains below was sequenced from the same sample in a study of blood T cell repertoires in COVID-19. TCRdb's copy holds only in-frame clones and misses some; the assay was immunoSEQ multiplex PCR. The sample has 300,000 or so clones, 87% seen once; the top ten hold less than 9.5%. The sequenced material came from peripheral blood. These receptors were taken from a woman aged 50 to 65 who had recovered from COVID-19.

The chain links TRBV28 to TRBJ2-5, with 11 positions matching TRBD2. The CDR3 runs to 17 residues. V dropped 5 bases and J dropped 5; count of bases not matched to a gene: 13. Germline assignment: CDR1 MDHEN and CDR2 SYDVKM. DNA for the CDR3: TGTGCCAGCAGTAACGGGACTAGCGGATCGAGGGGGGAGACCCAGTACTTC. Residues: CASSNGTSGSRGETQYF.

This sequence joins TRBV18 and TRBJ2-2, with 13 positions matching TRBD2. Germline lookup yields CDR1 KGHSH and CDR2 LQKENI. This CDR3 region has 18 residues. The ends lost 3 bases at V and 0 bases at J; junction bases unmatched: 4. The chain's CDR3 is CASSPRLAGGTNTGELFF. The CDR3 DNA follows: TGTGCCAGCTCACCGCGACTAGCGGGGGGCACGAACACCGGGGAGCTGTTTTTT.

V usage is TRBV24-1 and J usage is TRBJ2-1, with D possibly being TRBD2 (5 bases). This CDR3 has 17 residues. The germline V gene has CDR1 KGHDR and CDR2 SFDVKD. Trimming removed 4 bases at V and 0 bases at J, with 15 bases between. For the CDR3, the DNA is TGTGCCACCAGTGACACAAGCGGAAAGAGCTCCTACAATGAGCAGTTCTTC. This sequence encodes CATSDTSGKSSYNEQFF.

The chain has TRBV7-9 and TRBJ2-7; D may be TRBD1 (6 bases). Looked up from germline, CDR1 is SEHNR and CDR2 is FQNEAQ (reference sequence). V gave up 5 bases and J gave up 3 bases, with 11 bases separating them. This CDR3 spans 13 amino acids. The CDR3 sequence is CASSPGADYEQYF. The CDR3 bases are TGTGCCAGCAGCCCAGGGGCAGACTACGAGCAGTACTTC.

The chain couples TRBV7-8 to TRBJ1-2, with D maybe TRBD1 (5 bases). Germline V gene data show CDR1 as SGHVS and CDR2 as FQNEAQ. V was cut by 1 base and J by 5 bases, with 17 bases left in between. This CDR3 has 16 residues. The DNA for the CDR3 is TGTGCCAGCAGCTTAGGCGGAACTAGCGCAGGGTATGGCTACACCTTC. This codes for CASSLGGTSAGYGYTF. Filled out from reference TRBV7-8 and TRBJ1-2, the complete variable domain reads GAGVSQSPRYKVAKRGQDVALRCDPISGHVSLFWYQQALGQGPEFLTYFQNEAQLDKSGLPSDRFFAERPEGSVSTLKIQRTQQEDSAVYLCASSLGGTSAGYGYTFGSGTRLTVV.

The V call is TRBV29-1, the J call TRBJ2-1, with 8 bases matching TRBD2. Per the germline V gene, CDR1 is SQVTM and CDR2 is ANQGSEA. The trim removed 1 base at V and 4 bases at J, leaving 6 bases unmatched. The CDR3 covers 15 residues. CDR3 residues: CSVEAGGRRYNEQFF. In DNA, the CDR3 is TGCAGCGTTGAAGCGGGGGGGCGAAGGTACAATGAGCAGTTCTTC.

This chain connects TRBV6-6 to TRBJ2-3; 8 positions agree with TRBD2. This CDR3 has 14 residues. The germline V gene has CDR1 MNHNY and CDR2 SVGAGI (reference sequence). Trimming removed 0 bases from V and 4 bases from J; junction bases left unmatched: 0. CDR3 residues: CASSYSGGADTQYF. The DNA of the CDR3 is TGTGCCAGCAGTTACTCCGGGGGGGCAGATACGCAGTATTTT.

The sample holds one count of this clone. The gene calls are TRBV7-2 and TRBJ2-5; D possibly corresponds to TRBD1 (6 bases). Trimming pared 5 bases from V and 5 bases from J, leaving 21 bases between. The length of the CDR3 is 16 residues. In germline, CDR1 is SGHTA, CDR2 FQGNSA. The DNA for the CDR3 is TGTGCCAGCAGCGTCAACAGGGTCCGAAAACTTGAGACCCAGTACTTC. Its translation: CASSVNRVRKLETQYF.

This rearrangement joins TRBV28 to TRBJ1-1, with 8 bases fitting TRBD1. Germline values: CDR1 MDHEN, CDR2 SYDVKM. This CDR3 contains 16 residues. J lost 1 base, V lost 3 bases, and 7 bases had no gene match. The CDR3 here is CASSFQGAPSNTEAFF. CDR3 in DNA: TGTGCCAGCAGTTTCCAGGGGGCCCCTTCGAACACTGAAGCTTTCTTT. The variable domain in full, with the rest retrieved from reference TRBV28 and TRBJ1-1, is DVKVTQSSRYLVKRTGEKVFLECVQDMDHENMFWYRQDPGLGLRLIYFSYDVKMKEKGDIPEGYSVSREKKERFSLILESASTNQTSMYLCASSFQGAPSNTEAFFGQGTRLTVV.

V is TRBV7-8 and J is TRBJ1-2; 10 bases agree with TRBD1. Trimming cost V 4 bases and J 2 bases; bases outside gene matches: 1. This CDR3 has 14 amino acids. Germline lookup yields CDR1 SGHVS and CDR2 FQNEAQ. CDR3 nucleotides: TGTGCCAGCAGCTCGGGACAGGGGAACTATGGCTACACCTTC. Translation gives CASSSGQGNYGYTF.

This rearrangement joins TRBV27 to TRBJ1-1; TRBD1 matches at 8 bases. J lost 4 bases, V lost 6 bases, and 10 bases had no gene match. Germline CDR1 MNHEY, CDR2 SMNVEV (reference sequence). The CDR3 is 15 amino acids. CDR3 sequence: CASRGTGHALTEAFF. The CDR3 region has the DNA TGTGCCAGCAGAGGGACAGGTCACGCGCTCACTGAAGCTTTCTTT.

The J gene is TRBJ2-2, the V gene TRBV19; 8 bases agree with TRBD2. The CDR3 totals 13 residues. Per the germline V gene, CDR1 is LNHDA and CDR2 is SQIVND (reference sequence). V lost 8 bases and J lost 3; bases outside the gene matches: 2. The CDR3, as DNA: TGTGCCAGTGGGCGGGGGGACACCGGGGAGCTGTTTTTT. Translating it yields CASGRGDTGELFF. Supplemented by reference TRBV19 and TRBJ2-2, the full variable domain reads DGGITQSPKYLFRKEGQNVTLSCEQNLNHDAMYWYRQDPGQGLRLIYYSQIVNDFQKGDIAEGYSVSREKKESFPLTVTSAQKNPTAFYLCASGRGDTGELFFGEGSRLTVL.

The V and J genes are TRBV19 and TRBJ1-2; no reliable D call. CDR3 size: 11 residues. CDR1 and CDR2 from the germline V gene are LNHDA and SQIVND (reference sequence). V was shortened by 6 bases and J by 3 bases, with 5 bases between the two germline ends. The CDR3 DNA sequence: TGTGCCAGTAGCGGGGACTATGGCTACACCTTC. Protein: CASSGDYGYTF.

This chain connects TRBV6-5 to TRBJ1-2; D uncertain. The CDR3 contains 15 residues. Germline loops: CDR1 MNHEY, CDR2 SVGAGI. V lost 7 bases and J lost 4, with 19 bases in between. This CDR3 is CASTTTRGLPYGYTF. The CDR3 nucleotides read TGTGCCAGCACCACAACACGGGGTCTACCCTATGGCTACACCTTC.

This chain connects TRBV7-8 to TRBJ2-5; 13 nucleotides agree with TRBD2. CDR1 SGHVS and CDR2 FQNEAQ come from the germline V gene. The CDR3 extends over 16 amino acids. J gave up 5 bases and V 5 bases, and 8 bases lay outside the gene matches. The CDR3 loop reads CASSARTSGGGETQYF. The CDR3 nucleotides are TGTGCCAGCAGCGCCCGGACTAGCGGGGGAGGTGAGACCCAGTACTTC. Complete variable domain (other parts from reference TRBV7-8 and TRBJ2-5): GAGVSQSPRYKVAKRGQDVALRCDPISGHVSLFWYQQALGQGPEFLTYFQNEAQLDKSGLPSDRFFAERPEGSVSTLKIQRTQQEDSAVYLCASSARTSGGGETQYFGPGTRLLVL.

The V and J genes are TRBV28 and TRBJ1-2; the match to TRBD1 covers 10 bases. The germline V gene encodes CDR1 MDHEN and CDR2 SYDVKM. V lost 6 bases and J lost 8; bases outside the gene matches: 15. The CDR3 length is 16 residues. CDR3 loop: CASSNGQGVLIRGYTF. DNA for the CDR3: TGTGCCAGCAGCAACGGACAGGGGGTCCTAATCCGCGGCTACACCTTC.

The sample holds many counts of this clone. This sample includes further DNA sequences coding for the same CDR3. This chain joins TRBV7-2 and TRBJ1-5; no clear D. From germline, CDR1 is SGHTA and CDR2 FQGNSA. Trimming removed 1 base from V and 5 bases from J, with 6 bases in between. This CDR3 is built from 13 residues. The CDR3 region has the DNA TGTGCCAGCAGCTTAGGGCGGGATCAGCCCCAGCATTTT. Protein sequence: CASSLGRDQPQHF.

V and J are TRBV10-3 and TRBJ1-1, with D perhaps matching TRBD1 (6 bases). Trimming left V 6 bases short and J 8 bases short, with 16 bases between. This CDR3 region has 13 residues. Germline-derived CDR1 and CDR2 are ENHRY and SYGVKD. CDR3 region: CAISKITGTEAFF. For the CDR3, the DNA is TGTGCCATCAGCAAGATAACCGGGACAGAAGCTTTCTTT.

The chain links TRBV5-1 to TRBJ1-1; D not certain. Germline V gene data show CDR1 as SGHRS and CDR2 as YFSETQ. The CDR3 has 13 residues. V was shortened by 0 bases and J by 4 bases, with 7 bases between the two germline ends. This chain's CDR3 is CASSLEFGTEAFF. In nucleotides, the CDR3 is TGCGCCAGCAGCTTGGAATTCGGCACTGAAGCTTTCTTT.

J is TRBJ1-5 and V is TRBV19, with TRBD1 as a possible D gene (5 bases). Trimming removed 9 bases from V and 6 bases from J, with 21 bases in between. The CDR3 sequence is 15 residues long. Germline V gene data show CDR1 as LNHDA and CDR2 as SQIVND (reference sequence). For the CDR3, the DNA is TGTGCCAGCTCGATCGGGGGAGGGGAAGGTCAGCCCCAGCATTTT. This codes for CASSIGGGEGQPQHF.

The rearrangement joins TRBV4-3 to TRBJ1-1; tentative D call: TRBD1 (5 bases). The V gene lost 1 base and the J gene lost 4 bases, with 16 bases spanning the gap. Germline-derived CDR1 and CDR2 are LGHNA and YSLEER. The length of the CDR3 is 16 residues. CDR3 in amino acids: CASSQGPGDRSTEAFF. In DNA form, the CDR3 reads TGCGCCAGCAGCCAAGGACCGGGGGATCGGAGCACTGAAGCTTTCTTT.